The rows below give T cell receptor beta chains drawn from one sample of a study of T cells in Graves' hyperthyroidism and ophthalmopathy. One entry per CDR3 protein, called by TCRdb with MiXCR from the multiplex PCR reads. The sample has approximately 600,000 distinct CDR3 sequences; roughly 14% are singletons. The sequencing sample was made of blood. The receptors here all came from a woman between 35 and 50 years old with Graves' ophthalmopathy. Each CDR3 is given with its conserved first and last residue. D genes are given only for firm matches. Some rows mark clone size as missing; the rest say once, few, many or name a class of expanded clone.

size: many; V: TRBV25-1; J: TRBJ2-7; D: TRBD1; DNA: TGTGCCAGCAGTGTCTCCCCGAGGACAGGGAACTCCTACGAGCAGTACTTC; CDR3: CASSVSPRTGNSYEQYF
size: many; V: TRBV10-3; J: TRBJ2-5; D: -; DNA: TGTGCCATCAGTGAGTCCGGTAGTTGGGGACAAGAGACCCAGTACTTC; CDR3: CAISESGSWGQETQYF
size: many; V: TRBV12-3/TRBV12-4; J: TRBJ2-2; D: TRBD2; DNA: TGTGCCAGCAACCGGGGAGGGAGCACCGGGGAGCTGTTTTTT; CDR3: CASNRGGSTGELFF
size: -; V: TRBV20-1; J: TRBJ2-5; D: -; DNA: TGCAGTGCTATCCGGACGAGTGGTGAGACCCAGTACTTC; CDR3: CSAIRTSGETQYF
size: many; V: TRBV6-1; J: TRBJ1-5; D: TRBD1; DNA: TGTGCCAGCAGTGAAGGTTGGGACAGCGATAGCAATCAGCCCCAGCATTTT; CDR3: CASSEGWDSDSNQPQHF
size: many; V: TRBV27; J: TRBJ1-2; D: TRBD1; DNA: TGTGCCAGCAGACTTGGACAGGATAACTATGGCTACACCTTC; CDR3: CASRLGQDNYGYTF
size: many; V: TRBV11-2; J: TRBJ2-7; D: TRBD2; DNA: TGTGCCAGCAGCTTAGATGGAGAGCGGGAGAACTACGAGCAGTACTTC; CDR3: CASSLDGERENYEQYF
size: many; V: TRBV14; J: TRBJ2-7; D: TRBD1; DNA: TGTGCCAGCAGCCCACGACAGGGGGCCGCGGAGCAGTACTTC; CDR3: CASSPRQGAAEQYF
size: many; V: TRBV7-2; J: TRBJ1-2; D: -; DNA: TGTGCCAGCAGCTTAGGGGGCAAGGATGGCTACACCTTC; CDR3: CASSLGGKDGYTF
size: many; V: TRBV6-2/TRBV6-3; J: TRBJ1-1; D: -; DNA: TGTGCCAGCAGCCGATTCATTGGGCCGACTGAAGCTTTCTTT; CDR3: CASSRFIGPTEAFF
size: many; V: TRBV28; J: TRBJ2-7; D: -; DNA: TGTGCCAGCAGTCTCCTTAAGTACGACGAGCAGTACTTC; CDR3: CASSLLKYDEQYF
size: many; V: TRBV7-3; J: TRBJ1-1; D: TRBD1; DNA: TGTGCCAGCAGCTCTTACGAAGGGGGCCCCTCGAACACTGAAGCTTTCTTT; CDR3: CASSSYEGGPSNTEAFF
size: -; V: TRBV6-5; J: TRBJ2-7; D: TRBD1; DNA: TGTGCCAGCAGTCACCTCGGGGACAGGGGTTACGAGCAGTACTTC; CDR3: CASSHLGDRGYEQYF
size: many; V: TRBV30; J: TRBJ2-7; D: TRBD1; DNA: TGTGCCTGGAGTGCGGGACAGACAACCTACGAGCAGTACTTC; CDR3: CAWSAGQTTYEQYF
size: many; V: TRBV28; J: TRBJ2-7; D: -; DNA: TGTGCCAGCAATACAGGGAATATCGAGCAGTACTTC; CDR3: CASNTGNIEQYF
size: many; V: TRBV29-1; J: TRBJ2-5; D: TRBD2; DNA: TGCAGCGCCGGAGCGGGAGGAGGAAGAGGGCCCAGGGAGACCCAGTACTTC; CDR3: CSAGAGGGRGPRETQYF
size: many; V: TRBV20-1; J: TRBJ2-7; D: -; DNA: TGCAGTGCTAGAGTAGGTCAGTCTCTTGTGAGAGAGCAGTACTTC; CDR3: CSARVGQSLVREQYF
size: many; V: TRBV12-3/TRBV12-4; J: TRBJ1-2; D: -; DNA: TGTGCCAGCAGTTTACAGGAGACTCATGGCTACACCTTC; CDR3: CASSLQETHGYTF
size: many; V: TRBV10-3; J: TRBJ1-1; D: TRBD1; DNA: TGTGCCATCAGTGAAGCAGGGGGAAACACTGAAGCTTTCTTT; CDR3: CAISEAGGNTEAFF
size: many; V: TRBV7-9; J: TRBJ2-7; D: -; DNA: TGTGCCAGCAGCCCAGGGAAGGGGTTCTACGAGCAGTACTTC; CDR3: CASSPGKGFYEQYF
size: many; V: TRBV7-2; J: TRBJ1-2; D: TRBD1; DNA: TGTGCCAGCAGCCTAGCGGGGGGACAGGGGACTTGGTATGGCTACACCTTC; CDR3: CASSLAGGQGTWYGYTF
size: -; V: TRBV7-9; J: TRBJ1-1; D: -; DNA: TGTGCCAGCAACTTAAGACAACTGAACACTGAAGCTTTCTTT; CDR3: CASNLRQLNTEAFF
size: -; V: TRBV7-3; J: TRBJ1-1; D: TRBD1; DNA: TGTGCCAGCAGCCAACAGGGGAGGGAAGCTTTCTTT; CDR3: CASSQQGREAFF
size: many; V: TRBV30; J: TRBJ2-7; D: -; DNA: TGTGCCTGGCTGCCGGGACTGTCCTACGAGCAGTACTTC; CDR3: CAWLPGLSYEQYF
size: few; V: TRBV28; J: TRBJ2-7; D: -; DNA: TGTGCCAGCAGTGTTGAGGGCAGGGGCAACGAGCAGTACTTC; CDR3: CASSVEGRGNEQYF
size: many; V: TRBV6-5; J: TRBJ2-7; D: -; DNA: TGTGCCAGCAATCAAATATACGAGCAGTACTTC; CDR3: CASNQIYEQYF
size: few; V: TRBV30; J: TRBJ1-6; D: TRBD1; DNA: TGTGCCTGGAGTCTTTCGGGGACAGGGGCCTCACCCCTCCACTTT; CDR3: CAWSLSGTGASPLHF
size: many; V: TRBV10-3; J: TRBJ2-7; D: -; DNA: TGTGCCATCAGACCAAGACTCAGAGACAACGAGCAGTACTTC; CDR3: CAIRPRLRDNEQYF
size: -; V: TRBV18; J: TRBJ1-1; D: -; DNA: TGTGCCAGCTCACCATCTCCGGGACAACCGAACACTGAAGCTTTCTTT; CDR3: CASSPSPGQPNTEAFF
size: -; V: TRBV3-1; J: TRBJ1-1; D: TRBD1; DNA: TGTGCCAGCAGCCGACGAGGGACAGGTCGAACTTCTGAAGCTTTCTTT; CDR3: CASSRRGTGRTSEAFF